This TCR beta chain was profiled in a study of blood T cell repertoires in COVID-19. As for the study in general: COVID-19 samples collected from the United States, Italy and Spain covered acute and convalescent phases.

Method: immunoSEQ multiplex PCR; TCRdb's copy keeps in-frame clones and lacks some. The sample records 400,000 or so clones, 90% being singletons. The CDR3 contains 17 residues. With 3 bases clipped from V and 1 base from J, the junction kept 5 bases outside the gene matches. Germline values: CDR1 SGDLS, CDR2 YYNGEE. The gene calls are TRBV9 and TRBJ2-3, with 13 bases lining up with TRBD2. The receptor was isolated from a young man who had recovered from COVID-19. Sequenced material: PBMCs or T cells enriched from blood (not recorded which). The CDR3 protein is CASSAQLAGGGTDTQYF. The CDR3 nucleotides are TGTGCCAGCAGCGCCCAACTAGCGGGGGGGGGCACAGATACGCAGTATTTT.